Following are 30 T cell receptor beta chains from one sample sequenced in a study of T cell repertoires in cytomegalovirus infection. In TCRdb, the reads were re-called with MiXCR into one record per CDR3 protein. This sample has 150,000 to 200,000 distinct CDR3 sequences, with more than 15% found just once. The specimen sequenced was CD8+ T cells from PBMCs. These receptors came from a human donor in good health (CMV status not recorded). Some clones in this sample may be carry-over from other donors' samples.

The genes are TRBV29-1 and TRBJ2-5; TRBD2 aligns across 11 bases. Trimming at V came to 5 bases and at J to 5 bases, leaving 13 bases not matched to a gene. The CDR3 sequence is 16 residues long. The germline V gene has CDR1 SQVTM and CDR2 ANQGSEA. The CDR3 sequence is CSVQGRLAGNRETQYF. The CDR3 bases are TGCAGCGTTCAGGGGAGACTAGCGGGGAATCGGGAGACCCAGTACTTC.

The rearrangement joins TRBV4-2 to TRBJ2-1; the D call may be TRBD1 or TRBD2 (7 bases each). Between the trimmed V and J ends, which lost 3 bases and 3 bases, there was a span of 27 bases. The length of the CDR3 is 20 residues. CDR1 is LGHNA, CDR2 YNFKEQ, per germline. The CDR3 DNA sequence: TGTGCCAGCAGCCACCCAGGGGGGGCTCTCAGGGTAGATCACTACAATGAGCAGTTCTTC. Encoded protein: CASSHPGGALRVDHYNEQFF.

The rearrangement joins TRBV7-8 to TRBJ2-7, with D possibly being TRBD2 (6 bases). CDR1 SGHVS and CDR2 FQNEAQ come from the germline V gene. CDR3 size: 15 residues. Deletions cut 0 bases from V and 4 bases from J, with 13 bases between. The chain's CDR3 is CASSLAFSSGYEQYF. The CDR3, as DNA: TGTGCCAGCAGCTTAGCCTTTTCCAGCGGGTACGAGCAGTACTTC.

This clonotype was observed a few times. The chain uses TRBV27 and TRBJ2-1; D remains unclear. The CDR3 is 14 residues long. Germline loops: CDR1 MNHEY, CDR2 SMNVEV (reference sequence). The germline V and J ends were trimmed by 4 bases and 5 bases, with 12 bases remaining between them. The CDR3 spells CASSSWVAHNEQFF. The CDR3 nucleotides read TGTGCCAGCAGTTCTTGGGTAGCCCACAATGAGCAGTTCTTC.

This clonotype has a handful of counts. The chain is built from TRBV20-1 and TRBJ2-1; TRBD1 might be the D (6 bases). The length of the CDR3 is 14 residues. Trimming cost V 2 bases and J 0 bases, with 8 bases left between them. Germline CDR1 is DFQATT and CDR2 is SNEGSKA (reference sequence). Written as DNA, the CDR3 is TGCAGTGCTAGAATACAGGGCTCCTACAATGAGCAGTTCTTC. This gives the protein CSARIQGSYNEQFF.

The chain couples TRBV15 to TRBJ2-7; 11 nucleotides align to TRBD2. Germline V CDR1 and CDR2: LNHNV, YYDKDF (reference sequence). CDR3 length: 15 residues. V was pared by 1 base and J by 1 base, with 0 bases of the junction left unmatched. CDR3 bases: TGTGCCACCAGCAGAGGACTAGCGGGATCCTACGAGCAGTACTTC. Protein sequence: CATSRGLAGSYEQYF.

This clonotype was observed a few times. This rearrangement joins TRBV20-1 to TRBJ2-5; the D gene is possibly TRBD2 (6 bases). The V end was cut by 4 bases, the J end by 1 base, with 16 bases between. This CDR3 spans 15 amino acids. The V gene's germline CDR1 is DFQATT and CDR2 SNEGSKA (reference sequence). This CDR3 is CSATNLGLLQETQYF. CDR3 in DNA: TGCAGTGCTACAAACCTTGGACTACTCCAAGAGACCCAGTACTTC.

The table lists this clonotype with a few counts. J is TRBJ2-1 and V is TRBV11-2; D may be TRBD1 or TRBD2 (5 bases each). There are 12 residues in the CDR3. Germline V CDR1 and CDR2: SGHAT, FQNNGV. V was trimmed by 4 bases and J by 7 bases, leaving 8 bases between them. CDR3 sequence: CASSWGKNEQFF. The CDR3 nucleotides are TGTGCCAGCAGCTGGGGGAAGAATGAGCAGTTCTTC.

The V and J genes are TRBV5-1 and TRBJ2-1, with unresolved D. Germline V CDR1 and CDR2: SGHRS, YFSETQ. CDR3 length: 13 residues. V lost 5 bases and J 8 bases, leaving 14 bases between the germline ends. This chain's CDR3 is CASSTLPDYEQFF. DNA of the CDR3: TGCGCCAGCAGTACCCTTCCGGATTATGAGCAGTTCTTC.

The sample holds a few counts of this clonotype. This chain joins TRBV28 and TRBJ2-4, with D possibly matching TRBD2 (5 bases). Germline V gene sequence: CDR1 MDHEN, CDR2 SYDVKM. CDR3 size: 18 residues. Trimming pared 6 bases from V and 1 base from J, leaving 22 bases between. Written as DNA, the CDR3 is TGTGCCAGCAGCCCATTATCGGTCGGGCGCGGGGCCAAAAACATTCAGTACTTC. It codes for CASSPLSVGRGAKNIQYF.

V usage is TRBV6-2 or TRBV6-3 and J usage is TRBJ2-1; D may be TRBD1 or TRBD2 (6 bases each). The length of the CDR3 is 13 residues. The ends were cut back, 8 bases at V and 4 bases at J, with 12 bases in the middle. Looked up from germline, CDR1 is MNHEY and CDR2 is SVGEGT. CDR3 bases: TGTGCCAGCCGGGGGCAGGTTTACAATGAGCAGTTCTTC. Amino acids: CASRGQVYNEQFF.

This rearrangement joins TRBV4-3 to TRBJ1-2; unclear D gene. The germline V and J ends were trimmed by 1 base and 0 bases, with 6 bases remaining between them. The CDR3 contains 14 residues. Germline V gene data show CDR1 as LGHNA and CDR2 as YSLEER. The CDR3, as DNA: TGCGCCAGCAGCCAAGGGCCTTCTAACTATGGCTACACCTTC. This encodes CASSQGPSNYGYTF.

For this clonotype: One base away lies a much larger clone, so this may be a sequencing read error. This chain connects TRBV7-2 to TRBJ2-1; 7 bases line up with TRBD2. V gave up 4 bases and J gave up 0 bases; unmatched junction bases: 3. The germline V gene encodes CDR1 SGHTA and CDR2 FQGNSA. The CDR3 is 15 residues long. CDR3 nucleotide sequence: TGTGCCAGCAGCTCGACTAGCCGCTCCTACAATGAGCAGTTCTTC. Its protein is CASSSTSRSYNEQFF.

In this sample, this clonotype turned up many times. The chain links TRBV7-2 to TRBJ2-5; 12 positions agree with TRBD2. From germline, CDR1 is SGHTA and CDR2 FQGNSA. J lost 1 base, V lost 5 bases, and 8 bases had no gene match. The CDR3 covers 17 residues. In DNA form, the CDR3 reads TGTGCCAGCAGCCAAACTAGCGGGAGGCCCCTCCAAGAGACCCAGTACTTC. This translates into CASSQTSGRPLQETQYF.

This clonotype was counted ten times or more. J is TRBJ1-1 and V is TRBV25-1; D might be TRBD1 (5 bases). The CDR3 has 14 residues. Germline V CDR1 and CDR2: MGHDK, SYGVNS. The V end was cut by 6 bases, the J end by 3 bases, with 14 bases between. CDR3 residues: CASSAAQGHTEAFF. In DNA form, the CDR3 reads TGTGCCAGCAGCGCTGCCCAGGGACACACTGAAGCTTTCTTT.

This clonotype has just a few counts. V usage is TRBV6-2 or TRBV6-3 and J usage is TRBJ2-7; no reliable D call. CDR1 and CDR2 (germline): MNHEY, SVGEGT. The CDR3 has 11 residues. V was trimmed by 6 bases and J by 6 bases, leaving 9 bases between them. The CDR3 DNA sequence: TGTGCCAGCAGACGCCCAGGCGAGCAGTACTTC. This codes for CASRRPGEQYF.

Concerning this clonotype: The conserved final phenylalanine or tryptophan is absent from the CDR3, which likely points to a read error. It is unclear where the CDR3 begins or ends on the DNA, so no DNA is shown, and the CDR3 is as TCRdb lists it. The rearrangement links TRBV28 to TRBJ1-2; the D call in the table, TRBD1, was not verified against the DNA. Germline V CDR1 and CDR2: MDHEN, SYDVKM. The CDR3 spans 10 amino acids, including both terminal residues. Here the CDR3 reads CASSARRGRI.

This clonotype was seen a handful of times. The chain combines TRBV9 with TRBJ1-1, with D maybe TRBD1 (6 bases). CDR1 and CDR2 from the germline V gene are SGDLS and YYNGEE. The CDR3 extends over 17 amino acids. V lost 2 bases and J 1 base, leaving 18 bases between the germline ends. The CDR3 region has the DNA TGTGCCAGCAGCGTCCCCCCCGGGGGGGCGGCGAACACTGAAGCTTTCTTT. This sequence encodes CASSVPPGGAANTEAFF.

CDR3 in amino acids: CAILNGVAGVSSYEQYF. The DNA of the CDR3 is TGTGCCATCTTAAACGGGGTAGCGGGAGTAAGCTCCTACGAGCAGTACTTC. The chain uses TRBV28 and TRBJ2-7, with 9 bases identical to TRBD2. Germline CDR1 and CDR2: MDHEN and SYDVKM. J lost 0 bases, V lost 10 bases, and 16 bases had no gene match. The length of the CDR3 is 17 residues.

This clonotype was observed a handful of times. V usage is TRBV11-2 and J usage is TRBJ2-1; D is undetermined. Germline CDR1 is SGHAT and CDR2 is FQNNGV. The CDR3 has 12 residues. Trimming shortened V by 5 bases and J by 8 bases, and 10 bases separated the two germline ends. The CDR3 here is CASSKAGDEQFF. CDR3 sequence (DNA): TGTGCCAGCAGCAAGGCAGGAGATGAGCAGTTCTTC. Filled out from reference TRBV11-2 and TRBJ2-1, the complete variable domain reads EAGVAQSPRYKIIEKRQSVAFWCNPISGHATLYWYQQILGQGPKLLIQFQNNGVVDDSQLPKDRFSAERLKGVDSTLKIQPAKLEDSAVYLCASSKAGDEQFFGPGTRLTVL.

V usage is TRBV11-2 and J usage is TRBJ2-5, with a possible D match to TRBD1 (5 bases). With 6 bases removed from V and 3 bases from J, the gap between germline ends came to 8 bases. The germline CDR1 and CDR2 sequences are SGHAT and FQNNGV. This CDR3 is built from 12 residues. CDR3 sequence: CASRLQEETQYF. Written as DNA, the CDR3 is TGTGCCAGCAGGTTACAGGAAGAGACCCAGTACTTC.

The chain couples TRBV7-8 to TRBJ2-3, with TRBD2 identical over 7 bases. The CDR3 consists of 16 residues. V dropped 1 base and J dropped 4; count of bases not matched to a gene: 8. Germline CDR1 SGHVS, CDR2 FQNEAQ. The CDR3 protein is CASSLDLGGPSDTQYF. CDR3 coding DNA: TGTGCCAGCAGCTTAGATTTGGGAGGGCCCTCAGATACGCAGTATTTT.

This clonotype was seen a few times. The chain is built from TRBV7-9 and TRBJ2-5, with a weak D call TRBD2 (5 bases). Looked up from germline, CDR1 is SEHNR and CDR2 is FQNEAQ (reference sequence). V lost 5 bases to trimming and J lost 5 bases, with 12 bases between them. The CDR3 extends over 13 amino acids. Here the CDR3 reads CASSPPGGETQYF. The CDR3 region has the DNA TGTGCCAGCAGCCCCCCCGGCGGGGAGACCCAGTACTTC.

This clonotype was counted between two and nine times. V and J are TRBV7-9 and TRBJ2-7; 7 nucleotides match TRBD2. CDR1 SEHNR and CDR2 FQNEAQ come from the germline V gene (reference sequence). V was pared by 5 bases and J by 3 bases, with 10 bases of the junction left unmatched. This CDR3 has 15 residues. CDR3 bases: TGTGCCAGCAGCCTTCCGGAGGGAGGGGACTACGAGCAGTACTTC. Protein: CASSLPEGGDYEQYF.

This clonotype came up a few times. The J gene is TRBJ2-6, the V gene TRBV14; D not certain. V lost 0 bases and J 1 base, leaving 10 bases between the germline ends. Germline V gene sequence: CDR1 SGHDN, CDR2 FVKESK. The CDR3 sequence is 17 residues long. The DNA for the CDR3 is TGTGCCAGCAGCCAAGAGGAGAGAGCTTCTGGGGCCAACGTCCTGACTTTC. It translates to CASSQEERASGANVLTF.

The rearrangement joins TRBV7-9 to TRBJ2-6; D is undetermined. The germline V gene encodes CDR1 SEHNR and CDR2 FQNEAQ (reference sequence). The V end lost 5 bases, the J end lost 2 bases, and 7 bases lay between the germline ends. The CDR3 is 14 amino acids. CDR3 residues: CASSLQTGANVLTF. The DNA of the CDR3 is TGTGCCAGCAGCCTTCAAACTGGGGCCAACGTCCTGACTTTC.

The CDR3 loop reads CASSLMDSGANVLTF. The DNA for the CDR3 is TGTGCCAGCAGTTTAATGGACTCTGGGGCCAACGTCCTGACTTTC. The chain recombines TRBV28 with TRBJ2-6, with D unclear. CDR3 length: 15 amino acids. From germline, CDR1 is MDHEN and CDR2 SYDVKM. The V end lost 2 bases, the J end lost 0 bases, and 5 bases lay between the germline ends.

This chain connects TRBV20-1 to TRBJ2-3; the match to TRBD2 covers 8 bases. The CDR3 sequence is 14 residues long. Germline-derived CDR1 and CDR2 are DFQATT and SNEGSKA (reference sequence). V was clipped by 5 bases and J by 2 bases; unmatched bases: 6. The CDR3 sequence: CSAELAESTDTQYF. CDR3 DNA sequence: TGCAGTGCTGAACTAGCGGAATCCACAGATACGCAGTATTTT.

The CDR3 protein is CASSLGQLQETQYF. CDR3 nucleotides: TGTGCCAGCAGCCTCGGACAGTTGCAAGAGACCCAGTACTTC. This chain joins TRBV5-6 and TRBJ2-5, with D possibly TRBD1 on 6 matching bases. This CDR3 region has 14 residues. Germline CDR1 reads SGHDT; CDR2 reads YYEEEE. With 4 bases removed from V and 2 bases from J, the gap between germline ends came to 12 bases.

A few counts support this clonotype. The chain is built from TRBV7-6 and TRBJ2-4, with D hard to call. There are 13 residues in the CDR3. The V end was cut by 1 base, the J end by 7 bases, with 8 bases between. CDR1 and CDR2 (germline): SGHVS, FNYEAQ. For the CDR3, the DNA is TGTGCCAGCAGCTTAGGGGGTTCGAACATTCAGTACTTC. This codes for CASSLGGSNIQYF.